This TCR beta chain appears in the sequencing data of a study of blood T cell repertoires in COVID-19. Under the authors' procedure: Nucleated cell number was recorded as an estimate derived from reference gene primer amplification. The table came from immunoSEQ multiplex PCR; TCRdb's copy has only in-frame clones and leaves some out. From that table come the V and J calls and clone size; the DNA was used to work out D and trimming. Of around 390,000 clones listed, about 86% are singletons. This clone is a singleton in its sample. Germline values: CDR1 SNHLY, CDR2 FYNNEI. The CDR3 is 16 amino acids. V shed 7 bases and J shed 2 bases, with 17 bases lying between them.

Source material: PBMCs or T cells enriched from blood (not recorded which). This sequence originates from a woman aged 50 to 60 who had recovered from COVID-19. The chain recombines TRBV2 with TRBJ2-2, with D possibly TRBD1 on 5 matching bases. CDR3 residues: CASNPQGGLNTGELFF. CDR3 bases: TGTGCCAGCAATCCCCAGGGCGGATTAAACACCGGGGAGCTGTTTTTT.